This section outlines one T cell receptor beta chain sequence together with its context. TCRdb's table, derived via immunoSEQ multiplex PCR, lists solely in-frame clones and lacks some. The repertoire holds approximately 90,000 clones, with approximately 92% as singletons. This specimen comes from a study of T cell changes during pregnancy in multiple sclerosis. CDR3 length: 13 amino acids. The germline V and J ends were trimmed by 7 bases and 2 bases, with 9 bases remaining between them. Germline V lookup: CDR1 SNHLY, CDR2 FYNNEI. The TCR sequence derives from a female donor with multiple sclerosis, enrolled in a pregnancy study. Sequenced material: peripheral blood, taken after pregnancy. V is TRBV2 and J is TRBJ1-3; no clear D. The CDR3 DNA reads TGTGCCAGCAACGCAGACACTGGAAACACCATATATTTT. Its protein product is CASNADTGNTIYF.